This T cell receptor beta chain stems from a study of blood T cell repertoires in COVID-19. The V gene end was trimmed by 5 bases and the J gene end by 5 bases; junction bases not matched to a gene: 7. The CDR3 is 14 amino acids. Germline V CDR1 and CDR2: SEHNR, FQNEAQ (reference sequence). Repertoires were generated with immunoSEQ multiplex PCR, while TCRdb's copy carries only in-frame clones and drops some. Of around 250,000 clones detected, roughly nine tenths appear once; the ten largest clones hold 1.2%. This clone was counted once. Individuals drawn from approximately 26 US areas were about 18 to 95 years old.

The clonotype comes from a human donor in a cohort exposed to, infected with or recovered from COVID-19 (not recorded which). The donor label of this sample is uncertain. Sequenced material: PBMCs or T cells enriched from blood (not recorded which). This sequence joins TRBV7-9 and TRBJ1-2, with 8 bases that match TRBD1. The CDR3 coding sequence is TGTGCCAGCAGCGCCCAGGGGGCGGATTATGGCTACACCTTC. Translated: CASSAQGADYGYTF.